The 2 T cell receptor beta chains below all came from one sample that was sequenced in a study of shared clonotypes between healthy human individuals (dated by TCRdb to 2018 to 2021). Receptor libraries were prepared by the immunoSEQ multiplex PCR assay. The table comes from immuneACCESS by way of TCRdb, which keeps in-frame sequences with V and J called. Part of the clones is missing from these tables; in studies checked, under half for an unresolved V gene and the rest for unknown reasons. In all, the sample holds over a million clones, and 96% of those were seen once. Together, the top ten hold over 1% of the sample. The specimen sequenced was naive CD4+ T cells sorted from blood. What this sample's cell subset or site label stands for: CD45RA+ positively selected. Receptors were obtained from a man aged 30-40 years in good health.

This chain links TRBV2 with TRBJ2-7, with 9 bases aligning to TRBD1. The CDR3 is made up of 16 amino acids. Germline values: CDR1 SNHLY, CDR2 FYNNEI. V was clipped by 4 bases and J by 3 bases; unmatched bases: 10. CDR3 coding DNA: TGTGCCAGCAGTGGGTGGATGGGGACAGGGATCTACGAGCAGTACTTC. This translates into CASSGWMGTGIYEQYF.

The CDR3 reads CASSYLAGGPSGANVLTF. As DNA, the CDR3 is TGTGCCAGCAGCTACCTAGCGGGAGGGCCGTCTGGGGCCAACGTCCTGACTTTC. The chain uses TRBV7-9 and TRBJ2-6; 12 bases map to TRBD2. The germline CDR1 and CDR2 sequences are SEHNR and FQNEAQ (reference sequence). This CDR3 is 18 amino acids long. Trimming took 4 bases from V and 1 from J; bases not matched to a gene: 5.